Detailed here is one T cell receptor beta chain. What it binds is unknown. The data originate from a study of cytotoxic CD8 clonotypes in ibrutinib-treated CLL. Overall study: After median approximately 70 months, roughly 15 stayed in remission, about 12 progressed; responses around 25 partial, 2 complete.

Study-level findings and limits: Public clonotypes, found uncommonly, either contracted or stayed stable on treatment.

Germline V gives CDR1 LGHNT, CDR2 FRNRAP. Trimming removed 2 bases at V and 5 bases at J, with 9 bases between. The CDR3 contains 13 residues. The protocol was immunoSEQ multiplex PCR, while the TCRdb copy is restricted to in-frame clones and leaves out a portion. Here the sample spans 250,000 to 350,000 clones, more than 70% being singletons. Roughly 2 micrograms of genomic DNA from cryopreserved PBMCs went into TCR beta libraries. This TCR derives from a human donor with chronic lymphocytic leukemia. J is TRBJ1-1 and V is TRBV12-5, with D unclear. Sample: PBMCs, taken at disease progression, from a patient treated with ibrutinib. This CDR3 reads CASGLPLDTEAFF. The CDR3 DNA follows: TGTGCTAGTGGTTTGCCCTTGGATACTGAAGCTTTCTTT.